These 23 T cell receptor beta chains were sequenced from one sample in a study of cytomegalovirus exposure and HLA in healthy donors. Primers included in the PCR were 60 Vbeta and 13 Jbeta primers. Method: immunoSEQ multiplex PCR; TCRdb's copy keeps in-frame clones and lacks some. The sample yields around 150,000 clones, 75% to 80% seen once. Sample: PBMCs. All receptors come from a male donor in good health and CMV-seronegative.

The chain is built from TRBV11-3 and TRBJ1-6; a weak D match, TRBD1 (5 bases). Germline CDR1 is SGHNT and CDR2 is YENEEA. The CDR3 has 14 residues. V dropped 1 base and J dropped 9 bases, with 10 bases sitting between them. The CDR3 reads CASSLVGASSPLHF. The DNA of the CDR3 is TGTGCCAGCAGCTTAGTAGGGGCATCTTCACCCCTCCACTTT.

V usage is TRBV15 and J usage is TRBJ1-4; no clear D. Per germline, CDR1 LNHNV and CDR2 YYDKDF (reference sequence). CDR3 length: 15 amino acids. With 7 bases removed from V and 3 bases from J, the gap between germline ends came to 15 bases. The CDR3 nucleotides are TGTGCCACCAACAGCCCGGGAGGTGCTAATGAAAAACTGTTTTTT. Its translation: CATNSPGGANEKLFF.

The V and J genes are TRBV9 and TRBJ1-2, with 7 nucleotides matching TRBD1. The CDR3 totals 14 residues. V trimming: 4 bases; J trimming: 8 bases; junction bases outside the gene matches: 11. The germline V gene encodes CDR1 SGDLS and CDR2 YYNGEE. The CDR3 loop is CASSPREGGGGYTF. The CDR3 DNA sequence: TGTGCCAGCAGCCCCCGAGAAGGGGGCGGAGGCTACACCTTC.

The genes are TRBV19 and TRBJ1-2; 7 bases are a match to TRBD1. The V and J ends lost 3 bases and 3 bases, in that order; junction bases with no gene match: 7. CDR3 length: 15 amino acids. Germline CDR1 and CDR2: LNHDA and SQIVND (reference sequence). The CDR3 spells CASSMGTGEDYGYTF. CDR3 coding DNA: TGTGCCAGTAGTATGGGAACAGGGGAGGACTATGGCTACACCTTC.

This clone was picked up a small number of times. The chain links TRBV7-8 to TRBJ2-7; D remains ambiguous. Trimming took off 1 base at V and 2 bases at J, with 9 bases between the two ends. The CDR3 sequence is 14 residues long. Germline CDR1 and CDR2: SGHVS and FQNEAQ. Here the CDR3 reads CASSLVLGPYEQYF. CDR3 sequence (DNA): TGTGCCAGCAGCTTAGTTTTGGGCCCCTACGAGCAGTACTTC.

The chain is built from TRBV6-5 and TRBJ1-2; TRBD1 aligns across 10 bases. Germline V gene lookup returns CDR1 MNHEY and CDR2 SVGAGI. The CDR3 spans 13 residues. The CDR3 reads CASSGGQGYGYTF. DNA of the CDR3: TGTGCTTCCAGTGGGGGACAGGGGTATGGCTACACCTTC.

This rearrangement joins TRBV29-1 to TRBJ2-1; 8 bases are shared with TRBD2. This CDR3 comprises 21 residues. The J segment lost 3 bases and the V segment lost 2 bases, leaving 24 bases of the junction unmatched. CDR1 SQVTM and CDR2 ANQGSEA come from the germline V gene. CDR3 nucleotides: TGCAGCGTTGAATACGTAAAGCGGGAGAGCTCTGGGTTACCCATCTACAATGAGCAGTTCTTC. This translates into CSVEYVKRESSGLPIYNEQFF.

The gene calls are TRBV7-2 and TRBJ2-1; possible D gene TRBD1, 6 bases. V lost 3 bases and J lost 4, with 13 bases in between. The CDR3 is made up of 15 amino acids. CDR1 is SGHTA and CDR2 is FQGNSA in the germline V gene. The CDR3 spells CASSFWQGLYNEQFF. DNA of the CDR3: TGTGCCAGCAGCTTCTGGCAGGGGCTATACAATGAGCAGTTCTTC. Supplemented by reference TRBV7-2 and TRBJ2-1, the full variable domain reads GAGVSQSPSNKVTEKGKDVELRCDPISGHTALYWYRQSLGQGLEFLIYFQGNSAPDKSGLPSDRFSAERTGGSVSTLTIQRTQQEDSAVYLCASSFWQGLYNEQFFGPGTRLTVL.

J is TRBJ1-1 and V is TRBV7-9; D not resolved. The ends were cut back, 2 bases at V and 3 bases at J, with 10 bases in the middle. CDR1 and CDR2 from the germline V gene are SEHNR and FQNEAQ (reference sequence). The CDR3 covers 14 residues. The CDR3 DNA reads TGTGCCAGCAGCTTAAGTTCCGCGGACACTGAAGCTTTCTTT. This sequence encodes CASSLSSADTEAFF.

This chain connects TRBV9 to TRBJ1-1, with TRBD1 as a possible D gene (5 bases). In germline, CDR1 is SGDLS, CDR2 YYNGEE. Deletions cut 0 bases from V and 3 bases from J, with 9 bases between. The CDR3 sequence is 14 residues long. CDR3 nucleotides: TGTGCCAGCAGCGTAGAAGGGGACTACACTGAAGCTTTCTTT. As protein: CASSVEGDYTEAFF.

V gene TRBV27 combines with J gene TRBJ2-7; TRBD2 aligns across 15 bases. Germline V gives CDR1 MNHEY, CDR2 SMNVEV (reference sequence). This CDR3 contains 17 residues. Germline trimming cut 6 bases from V and 3 bases from J; bases unmatched to any gene: 9. The CDR3 DNA reads as TGTGCCAGCAGGACCCGCGGGACTAGCGGGAGGATCTACGAGCAGTACTTC. Translation gives CASRTRGTSGRIYEQYF.

This sequence joins TRBV15 and TRBJ1-6; D gene unclear. V lost 3 bases, J lost 7 bases, and 7 bases lay in between. Germline-derived CDR1 and CDR2 are LNHNV and YYDKDF (reference sequence). This CDR3 has 13 amino acids. CDR3 protein: CATSSYQNSPLHF. CDR3 coding DNA: TGTGCCACCAGCAGTTATCAGAATTCACCCCTCCACTTT.

V gene TRBV9 combines with J gene TRBJ2-1; a possible D gene is TRBD1 (5 bases). This CDR3 has 15 amino acids. V lost 4 bases and J 0 bases, leaving 11 bases between the germline ends. Germline V gives CDR1 SGDLS, CDR2 YYNGEE. This chain's CDR3 is CASSRQTNSYNEQFF. DNA of the CDR3: TGTGCCAGCAGCCGACAGACAAACTCCTACAATGAGCAGTTCTTC.

J is TRBJ2-5 and V is TRBV30; D is undetermined. Germline CDR1 and CDR2: GTSNPN and SVGIG (reference sequence). V was cut by 4 bases and J by 2 bases, with 5 bases left in between. The CDR3 runs to 11 residues. CDR3 region: CAWTSQETQYF. CDR3 sequence (DNA): TGTGCCTGGACTAGTCAAGAGACCCAGTACTTC. Drawing the rest from reference TRBV30 and TRBJ2-5, the complete variable domain is SQTIHQWPATLVQPVGSPLSLECTVEGTSNPNLYWYRQAAGRGLQLLFYSVGIGQISSEVPQNLSASRPQDRQFILSSKKLLLSDSGFYLCAWTSQETQYFGPGTRLLVL.

The chain uses TRBV5-1 and TRBJ1-4; TRBD1 aligns across 8 bases. The CDR3 loop spans 15 amino acids. J gave up 4 bases and V 4 bases, and 6 bases lay outside the gene matches. Germline V lookup: CDR1 SGHRS, CDR2 YFSETQ. The CDR3 reads CASSAGQDLNEKLFF. CDR3 nucleotides: TGCGCCAGCAGCGCGGGACAGGACCTTAATGAAAAACTGTTTTTT.

This rearrangement joins TRBV27 to TRBJ1-5; D is possibly TRBD1 (6 bases). The V end was cut by 6 bases, the J end by 4 bases, with 10 bases between. Germline values: CDR1 MNHEY, CDR2 SMNVEV (reference sequence). The CDR3 consists of 13 residues. This chain's CDR3 is CASSHDRNQPQHF. The CDR3 nucleotides read TGTGCCAGCAGCCATGACAGGAATCAGCCCCAGCATTTT.

The chain joins TRBV13 to TRBJ2-3, with a possible D match to TRBD1 (5 bases). V was trimmed by 5 bases and J by 2 bases, leaving 14 bases between them. The CDR3 sequence is 15 residues long. CDR1 is PRHDT, CDR2 FYEKMQ, per germline (reference sequence). The CDR3 reads CASSRPTVDTDTQYF. As DNA, the CDR3 is TGTGCCAGCAGCCGACCGACAGTCGACACAGATACGCAGTATTTT.

This chain uses TRBV7-2 with TRBJ2-7, with D possibly matching TRBD1 (5 bases). Per germline, CDR1 SGHTA and CDR2 FQGNSA. The CDR3 loop spans 15 amino acids. The V gene lost 5 bases and the J gene lost 1 base, with 15 bases spanning the gap. The CDR3 nucleotides read TGTGCCAGCAGCACGGACAAAGAATTATCCTACGAGCAGTACTTC. As protein: CASSTDKELSYEQYF.

This chain connects TRBV7-3 to TRBJ2-2; possible D gene TRBD2, 5 bases. Trimming stripped 0 bases from V and 4 bases from J, with 9 bases between. Germline V gene lookup returns CDR1 SGHTA and CDR2 FQGTGA. The CDR3 spans 15 residues. CDR3 in DNA: TGTGCCAGCAGCTTAACGGGAGTTCTCACCGGGGAGCTGTTTTTT. It yields the protein CASSLTGVLTGELFF.

V gene TRBV9 combines with J gene TRBJ2-3; 7 bases align to TRBD2. CDR1 is SGDLS, CDR2 YYNGEE, per germline. The V segment lost 4 bases and the J segment 6 bases; nucleotides outside the gene matches: 8. The CDR3 runs 14 residues. This CDR3 reads CASSLTGGRDTQYF. The CDR3 nucleotides read TGTGCCAGCAGCTTGACGGGGGGTCGGGATACGCAGTATTTT.

V usage is TRBV9 and J usage is TRBJ2-5, with D uncertain. The J call is in doubt because the DNA end fits TRBJ2-7 better. CDR3 length equals 13 residues. Germline V gene sequence: CDR1 SGDLS, CDR2 YYNGEE. The CDR3 sequence is CASSLSPYYEQYF. For the CDR3, the DNA is TGTGCCAGCAGCCTTTCGCCTTACTACGAGCAGTACTTC.

The CDR3 DNA is TGTGCCAGCAGCTTAGGGCAGGGTGAAAAACTGTTTTTT. Translated: CASSLGQGEKLFF. The chain links TRBV7-2 to TRBJ1-4, with D perhaps matching TRBD1 (5 bases). V gave up 1 base and J gave up 7 bases, with 7 bases separating them. This CDR3 comprises 13 residues. Germline CDR1 reads SGHTA; CDR2 reads FQGNSA.

The chain uses TRBV7-3 and TRBJ2-7; D possibly corresponds to TRBD1 (5 bases). Germline V gives CDR1 SGHTA, CDR2 FQGTGA. This CDR3 has 13 residues. Trimming removed 0 bases from V and 4 bases from J, with 7 bases in between. The CDR3 coding sequence is TGTGCCAGCAGCTTAACGCAGGGTTACGAGCAGTACTTC. Protein product: CASSLTQGYEQYF.